This entry lists 14 T cell receptor beta chains sequenced from one sample in a study of Graves' ophthalmopathy and Graves' hyperthyroidism. The authors amplified TCR beta CDR3 regions, and they did so from RNA transcripts for repertoire sequencing. HTBI-primed first-round RT-PCR preceded second-round multiplex PCR. TCRdb reprocessed the multiplex PCR reads with MiXCR, giving one entry per CDR3 protein. The sample yields roughly 160,000 distinct CDR3 sequences, roughly two fifths seen once. The sequenced sample was peripheral blood. These receptors were collected from a middle-aged woman with Graves' ophthalmopathy.

This clonotype came up many times. The chain uses TRBV20-1 and TRBJ2-7; 11 bases agree with TRBD2. This CDR3 is built from 13 residues. Germline V gene data show CDR1 as DFQATT and CDR2 as SNEGSKA (reference sequence). The CDR3 sequence: CSPLGTSGYEQYF. Written as DNA, the CDR3 is TGCAGCCCACTCGGGACTAGCGGCTACGAGCAGTACTTC.

This clonotype has ten or more counts. V is TRBV6-5 and J is TRBJ2-7; 11 positions match TRBD2. The trim removed 6 bases at V and 3 bases at J, leaving 7 bases unmatched. This CDR3 contains 15 residues. The germline V gene encodes CDR1 MNHEY and CDR2 SVGAGI. Here the CDR3 reads CASRAGLADVYEQYF. The CDR3 bases are TGTGCCAGCAGGGCGGGACTAGCGGACGTCTACGAGCAGTACTTC.

The V gene is TRBV20-1, the J gene TRBJ2-5; unclear D gene. Deletions cut 8 bases from V and 0 bases from J, with 13 bases between. This CDR3 comprises 13 residues. Germline CDR1 reads DFQATT; CDR2 reads SNEGSKA (reference sequence). The CDR3 DNA reads as TGCAGTTCCAAGCGATTGTACCAAGAGACCCAGTACTTC. Its translation: CSSKRLYQETQYF.

The chain combines TRBV28 with TRBJ2-5; maybe TRBD1 (6 bases). Trimming removed 8 bases from V and 5 bases from J, with 12 bases in between. This CDR3 region has 12 residues. CDR1 and CDR2 from the germline V gene are MDHEN and SYDVKM. The chain's CDR3 is CASQGRWETQYF. DNA of the CDR3: TGTGCCAGCCAGGGGCGTTGGGAGACCCAGTACTTC.

This clonotype was detected ten times or more. The V call is TRBV19, the J call TRBJ2-2; D may be TRBD2 (6 bases). Trimming stripped 2 bases from V and 6 bases from J, with 13 bases between. There are 15 residues in the CDR3. Germline V gene sequence: CDR1 LNHDA, CDR2 SQIVND (reference sequence). The CDR3 loop is CASSIIGGSSGELFF. Written as DNA, the CDR3 is TGTGCCAGTAGTATAATTGGGGGGTCCTCCGGGGAGCTGTTTTTT.

This clonotype was found many times. J is TRBJ1-2 and V is TRBV13; 7 bases are a match to TRBD1. After removal of 5 bases from V and 1 base from J, the junction contained 7 bases not matched to a gene. CDR1 PRHDT and CDR2 FYEKMQ come from the germline V gene (reference sequence). The CDR3 is 15 amino acids. The CDR3 sequence is CASSPRDSRNYGYTF. The CDR3 coding sequence is TGTGCCAGCAGCCCTCGGGACAGCCGTAACTATGGCTACACCTTC.

The V and J genes are TRBV15 and TRBJ1-3; TRBD1 matches 7 bases. Germline V gives CDR1 LNHNV, CDR2 YYDKDF (reference sequence). This CDR3 comprises 13 residues. Losses at the gene ends were 3 bases for V and 6 bases for J; bases not matched to a gene: 2. The CDR3 nucleotides are TGTGCCACCAGCAGGGACAGGCAAAACACCATATATTTT. Its protein is CATSRDRQNTIYF.

At least ten counts were recorded for this clonotype. V is TRBV3-1 and J is TRBJ2-7; D gene uncertain. Germline V gives CDR1 LGHDT, CDR2 YNNKEL (reference sequence). V gave up 1 base and J gave up 6 bases, with 13 bases separating them. This CDR3 is 14 amino acids long. This CDR3 is CASSQVVLVGEQYF. The CDR3 region has the DNA TGTGCCAGCAGCCAAGTCGTTCTAGTTGGCGAGCAGTACTTC.

The rearrangement uses TRBV12-3 or TRBV12-4 and TRBJ2-7; D is ambiguous. V lost 6 bases to trimming and J lost 5 bases, with 8 bases between them. This CDR3 comprises 11 residues. The CDR3, as DNA: TGTGCCAGCAGCTCGATAAACGAGCAGTACTTC. Translating gives CASSSINEQYF.

This clonotype was seen at least ten times. The chain carries TRBV5-6 and TRBJ2-2, with 7 nucleotides matching TRBD1. Germline assignment: CDR1 SGHDT and CDR2 YYEEEE. CDR3 length: 16 residues. The V segment lost 3 bases and the J segment 2 bases; nucleotides outside the gene matches: 7. This CDR3 reads CASSYWDRQNTGELFF. CDR3 nucleotide sequence: TGTGCCAGCAGCTACTGGGACAGACAAAACACCGGGGAGCTGTTTTTT.

The rearrangement joins TRBV27 to TRBJ2-7; 13 bases align to TRBD2. CDR3 size: 14 residues. Trimming took 6 bases from V and 3 from J; bases not matched to a gene: 2. Germline CDR1 reads MNHEY; CDR2 reads SMNVEV (reference sequence). CDR3: CASRGTSGVYEQYF. The CDR3 DNA reads TGTGCCAGCAGGGGGACTAGCGGGGTCTACGAGCAGTACTTC.

J is TRBJ2-5 and V is TRBV27; D is undetermined. The CDR3 is made up of 13 amino acids. Trimming took off 6 bases at V and 4 bases at J, with 12 bases between the two ends. Germline CDR1 reads MNHEY; CDR2 reads SMNVEV (reference sequence). The CDR3 is CASSLGQIETQYF. The CDR3 DNA reads TGTGCCAGCAGCTTGGGCCAGATAGAGACCCAGTACTTC.

This chain joins TRBV12-3 or TRBV12-4 and TRBJ1-1; D call uncertain. The CDR3 runs 14 residues. Trimming pared 2 bases from V and 4 bases from J, leaving 11 bases between. CDR3 sequence reads: CASSLLGSGTEAFF. As DNA, the CDR3 is TGTGCCAGCAGTTTATTGGGTTCCGGCACTGAAGCTTTCTTT.

This clonotype was seen repeatedly, ten times or more. The V gene is TRBV20-1, the J gene TRBJ2-7, with D maybe TRBD1 (5 bases). V was trimmed by 5 bases and J by 1 base, leaving 15 bases between them. The V gene's germline CDR1 is DFQATT and CDR2 SNEGSKA (reference sequence). The CDR3 has 14 residues. The CDR3 loop is CSAGSQGSSYEQYF. The CDR3 DNA reads as TGCAGTGCTGGGTCCCAGGGATCTTCCTACGAGCAGTACTTC.